This T cell receptor beta chain was found in a study of T cell repertoires in cytomegalovirus infection. Study details: Signatures in public TCR beta sequences pointed to both CMV infection and matching HLA type.

This clonotype was seen at least ten times. TCRdb analysed the reads with MiXCR anew, one entry per CDR3 protein. The sample lists roughly 500,000 distinct CDR3 sequences, approximately 17% seen once, with roughly 25% in the top ten. The receptor was derived from a human donor in good health (CMV status not recorded). Some clones in this sample may be carry-over from other donors' samples. Sequencing input: CD8+ T cells from PBMCs.

Written as DNA, the CDR3 is TGTGCCAGCTCACCGGAGCATGTTTGGGACTCAAACTCCTACGAGCAGTACTTC. Residues: CASSPEHVWDSNSYEQYF. The chain employs TRBV18 and TRBJ2-7; D may be TRBD2 (6 bases). Germline V gene data show CDR1 as KGHSH and CDR2 as LQKENI. With 3 bases removed from V and 0 bases from J, the gap between germline ends came to 21 bases. The CDR3 is made up of 18 amino acids.